The T cell receptor beta chain described here comes from a study of blood T cell repertoires in COVID-19. A few counts support this clone. The protocol was immunoSEQ multiplex PCR, while the TCRdb copy is restricted to in-frame clones and leaves out a portion. The repertoire has more than 300,000 clones, 65% to 85% of them found once; the top ten carry approximately 1.2%. The CDR3 contains 13 residues. Trimming removed 2 bases from V and 2 bases from J, with 6 bases in between. The germline V gene encodes CDR1 SGHVS and CDR2 FQNEAQ. Input material: peripheral blood. The receptor was isolated from a woman in her forties or fifties with acute or convalescent COVID-19. J is TRBJ1-2 and V is TRBV7-8; D unclear. The CDR3 nucleotides are TGTGCCAGCAGCTTAAACACGAACTATGGCTACACCTTC. Protein sequence: CASSLNTNYGYTF.